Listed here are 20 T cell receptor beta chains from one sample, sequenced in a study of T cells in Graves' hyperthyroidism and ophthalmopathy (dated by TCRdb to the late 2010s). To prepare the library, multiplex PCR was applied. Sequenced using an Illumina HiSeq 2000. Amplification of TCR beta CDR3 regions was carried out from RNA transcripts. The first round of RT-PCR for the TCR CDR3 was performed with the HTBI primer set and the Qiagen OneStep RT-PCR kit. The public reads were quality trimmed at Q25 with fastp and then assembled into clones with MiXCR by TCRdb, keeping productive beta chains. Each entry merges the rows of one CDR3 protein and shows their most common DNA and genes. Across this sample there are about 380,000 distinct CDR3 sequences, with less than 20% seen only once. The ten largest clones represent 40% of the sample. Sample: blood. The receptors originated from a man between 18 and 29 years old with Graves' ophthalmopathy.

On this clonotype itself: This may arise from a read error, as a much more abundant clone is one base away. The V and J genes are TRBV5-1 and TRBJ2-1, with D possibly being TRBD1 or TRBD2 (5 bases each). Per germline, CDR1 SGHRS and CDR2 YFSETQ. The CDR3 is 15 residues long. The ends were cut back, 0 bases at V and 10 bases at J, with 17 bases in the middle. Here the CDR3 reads CASSLGGGFWDEQFF. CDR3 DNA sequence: TGCGCCAGCAGCTTGGGGGGCGGGTTCTGGGACGAGCAGTTCTTC. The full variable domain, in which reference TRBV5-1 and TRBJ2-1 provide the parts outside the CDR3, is KAGVTQTPRYLIKTRGQQVTLSCSPISGHRSVSWYQQTPGQGLQFLFEYFSETQRNKGNFPGRFSGRQFSNSRSEMNVSTLELGDSALYLCASSLGGGFWDEQFFGPGTRLTVL.

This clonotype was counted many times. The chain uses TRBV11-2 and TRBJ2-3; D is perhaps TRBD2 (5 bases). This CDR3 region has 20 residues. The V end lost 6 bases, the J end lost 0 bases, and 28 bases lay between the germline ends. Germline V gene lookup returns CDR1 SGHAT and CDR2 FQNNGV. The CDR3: CASSSTWAGLGTTSTDTQYF. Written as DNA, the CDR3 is TGTGCCAGCAGTTCGACCTGGGCGGGCCTCGGTACGACTAGCACAGATACGCAGTATTTT.

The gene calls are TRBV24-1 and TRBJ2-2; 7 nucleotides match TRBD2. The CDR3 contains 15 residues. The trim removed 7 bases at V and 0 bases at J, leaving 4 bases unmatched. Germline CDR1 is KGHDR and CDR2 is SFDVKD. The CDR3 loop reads CATRGGRANTGELFF. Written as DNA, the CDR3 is TGTGCCACCAGAGGTGGGAGGGCGAACACCGGGGAGCTGTTTTTT.

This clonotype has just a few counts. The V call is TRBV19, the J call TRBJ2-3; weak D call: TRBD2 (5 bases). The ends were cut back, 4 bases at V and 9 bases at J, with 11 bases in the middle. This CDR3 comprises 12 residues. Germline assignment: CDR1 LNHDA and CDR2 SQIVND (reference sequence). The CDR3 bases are TGTGCCAGTAGTAAGTCGGGGTACACGCAGTATTTT. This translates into CASSKSGYTQYF. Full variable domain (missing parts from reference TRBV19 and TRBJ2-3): DGGITQSPKYLFRKEGQNVTLSCEQNLNHDAMYWYRQDPGQGLRLIYYSQIVNDFQKGDIAEGYSVSREKKESFPLTVTSAQKNPTAFYLCASSKSGYTQYFGPGTRLTVL.

The CDR3 nucleotides read TGTGCCACCAGTGTCGGGGGAGGTACGTACGAGCAGTACTTC. It is translated as CATSVGGGTYEQYF. The J gene is TRBJ2-7, the V gene TRBV24-1; a possible D gene is TRBD2 (6 bases). Germline assignment: CDR1 KGHDR and CDR2 SFDVKD. The CDR3 is 14 amino acids. Between the trimmed V and J ends, which lost 5 bases and 4 bases, there was a span of 14 bases.

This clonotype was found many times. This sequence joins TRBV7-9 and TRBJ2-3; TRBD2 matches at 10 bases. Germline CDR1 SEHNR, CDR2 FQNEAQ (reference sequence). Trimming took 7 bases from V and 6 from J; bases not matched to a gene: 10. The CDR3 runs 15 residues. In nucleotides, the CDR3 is TGTGCCAGCACCTCTACTAGCGGGGCTGGCGATACGCAGTATTTT. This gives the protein CASTSTSGAGDTQYF. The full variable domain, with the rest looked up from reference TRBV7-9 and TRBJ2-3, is DTGVSQNPRHKITKRGQNVTFRCDPISEHNRLYWYRQTLGQGPEFLTYFQNEAQLEKSRLLSDRFSAERPKGSFSTLEIQRTEQGDSAMYLCASTSTSGAGDTQYFGPGTRLTVL.

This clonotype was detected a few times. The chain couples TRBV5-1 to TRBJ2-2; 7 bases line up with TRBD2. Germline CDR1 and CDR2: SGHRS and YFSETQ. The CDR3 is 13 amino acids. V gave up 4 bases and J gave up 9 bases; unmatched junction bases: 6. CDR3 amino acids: CASSSGTHRELFF. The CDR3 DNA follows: TGCGCCAGCAGCAGCGGGACCCACCGGGAGCTGTTTTTT.

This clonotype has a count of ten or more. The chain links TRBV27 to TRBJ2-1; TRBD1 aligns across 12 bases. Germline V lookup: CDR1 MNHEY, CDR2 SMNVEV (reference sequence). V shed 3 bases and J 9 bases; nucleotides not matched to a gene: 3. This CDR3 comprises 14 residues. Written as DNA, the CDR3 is TGTGCCAGCAGTTTGGGGGACAGGGGGCTTGAGCAGTTCTTC. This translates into CASSLGDRGLEQFF.

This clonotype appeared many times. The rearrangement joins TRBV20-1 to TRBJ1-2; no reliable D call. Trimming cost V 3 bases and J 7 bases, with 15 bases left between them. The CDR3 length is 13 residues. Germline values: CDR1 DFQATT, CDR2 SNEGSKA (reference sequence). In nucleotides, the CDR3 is TGCAGTGCTAGTGGGCAGATCTATATTGGCTACACCTTC. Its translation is CSASGQIYIGYTF.

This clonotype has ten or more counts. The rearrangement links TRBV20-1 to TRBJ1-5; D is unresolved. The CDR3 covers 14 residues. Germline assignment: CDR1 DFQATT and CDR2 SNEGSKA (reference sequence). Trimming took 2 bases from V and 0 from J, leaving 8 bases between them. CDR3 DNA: TGCAGTGCTAGACTCCGGGTTAGCAATCAGCCCCAGCATTTT. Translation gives CSARLRVSNQPQHF.

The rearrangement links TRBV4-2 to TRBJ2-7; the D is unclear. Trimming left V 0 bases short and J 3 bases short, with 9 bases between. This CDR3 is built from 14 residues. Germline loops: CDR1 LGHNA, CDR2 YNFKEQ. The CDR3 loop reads CASSQEGLSYEQYF. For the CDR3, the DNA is TGTGCCAGCAGCCAAGAGGGTTTAAGCTACGAGCAGTACTTC.

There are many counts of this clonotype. For the CDR3, the DNA is TGTGCCAGCAGCCCTGTGGTGGGACAGGGATCTGAGCAGTTCTTC. Translation gives CASSPVVGQGSEQFF. V gene TRBV7-9 combines with J gene TRBJ2-1, with 9 nucleotides matching TRBD1. CDR1 is SEHNR, CDR2 FQNEAQ, per germline (reference sequence). V lost 5 bases to trimming and J lost 9 bases; unmatched junction nucleotides: 11. The CDR3 sequence is 15 residues long.

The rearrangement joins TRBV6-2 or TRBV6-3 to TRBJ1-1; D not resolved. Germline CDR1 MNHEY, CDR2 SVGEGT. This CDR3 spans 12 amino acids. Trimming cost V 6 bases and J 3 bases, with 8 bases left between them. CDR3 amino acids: CASRSPYTEAFF. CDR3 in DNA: TGTGCCAGCAGATCTCCCTACACTGAAGCTTTCTTT.

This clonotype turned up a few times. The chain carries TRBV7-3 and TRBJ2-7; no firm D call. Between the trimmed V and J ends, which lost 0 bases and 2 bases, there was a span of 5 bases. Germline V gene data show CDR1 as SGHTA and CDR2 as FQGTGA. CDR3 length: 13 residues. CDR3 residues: CASSLTEAYEQYF. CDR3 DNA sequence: TGTGCCAGCAGCTTAACAGAAGCCTACGAGCAGTACTTC.

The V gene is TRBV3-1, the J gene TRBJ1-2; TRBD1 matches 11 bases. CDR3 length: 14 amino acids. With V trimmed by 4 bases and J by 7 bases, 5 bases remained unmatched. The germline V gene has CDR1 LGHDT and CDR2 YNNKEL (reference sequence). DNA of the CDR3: TGTGCCAGCAGCCGAGGACAGGGGGCCGGTGGCTACACCTTC. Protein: CASSRGQGAGGYTF.

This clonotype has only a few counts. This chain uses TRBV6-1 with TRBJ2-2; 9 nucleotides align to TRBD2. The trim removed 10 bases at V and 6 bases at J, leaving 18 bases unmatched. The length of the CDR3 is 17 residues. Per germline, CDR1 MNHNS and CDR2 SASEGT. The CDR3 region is CATSRASSGGHPGELFF. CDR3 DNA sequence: TGTGCCACCAGCCGCGCGAGTAGCGGGGGCCACCCCGGGGAGCTGTTTTTT.

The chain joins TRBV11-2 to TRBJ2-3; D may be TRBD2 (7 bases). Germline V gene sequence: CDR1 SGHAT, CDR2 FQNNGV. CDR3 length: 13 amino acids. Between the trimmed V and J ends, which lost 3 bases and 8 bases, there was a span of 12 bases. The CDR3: CASSFSGGRTQYF. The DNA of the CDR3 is TGTGCCAGCAGCTTTTCCGGGGGGCGTACGCAGTATTTT.

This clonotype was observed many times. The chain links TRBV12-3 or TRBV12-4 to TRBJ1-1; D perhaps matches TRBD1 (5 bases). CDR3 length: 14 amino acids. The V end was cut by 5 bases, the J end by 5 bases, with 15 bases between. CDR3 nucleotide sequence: TGTGCCAGCAGTCCCGGGCCGGGGGGGACTGAAGCTTTCTTT. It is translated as CASSPGPGGTEAFF.

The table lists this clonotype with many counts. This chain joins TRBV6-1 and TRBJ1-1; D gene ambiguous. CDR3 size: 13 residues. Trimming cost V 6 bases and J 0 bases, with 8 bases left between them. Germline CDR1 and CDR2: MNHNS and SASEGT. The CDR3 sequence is CASSPRVNTEAFF. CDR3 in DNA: TGTGCCAGCAGCCCCCGGGTGAACACTGAAGCTTTCTTT.

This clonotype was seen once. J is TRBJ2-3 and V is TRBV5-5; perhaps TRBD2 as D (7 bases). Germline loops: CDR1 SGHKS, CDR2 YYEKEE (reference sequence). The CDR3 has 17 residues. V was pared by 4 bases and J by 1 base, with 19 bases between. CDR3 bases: TGTGCCAGCAGCGGGGGGGGGGGGGGGCATGGCACAGATACGCAGTATTTT. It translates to CASSGGGGGHGTDTQYF.